This record covers a single T cell receptor beta chain. Measured with immunoSEQ multiplex PCR; TCRdb has only the in-frame clones, and not every one. The sample includes 150,000 to 200,000 clones, roughly four fifths of them seen just once. V lost 6 bases, J lost 7 bases, and 1 base stayed unmatched. The germline gives CDR1 MNHEY, CDR2 SVGAGI. The CDR3 totals 13 residues. These data come from a study of blood T cell repertoires in COVID-19. Sequenced: PBMCs or T cells enriched from blood (not recorded which). The TCR comes from a man aged 35 to 55 who had recovered from COVID-19. The chain is built from TRBV6-5 and TRBJ1-4, with 11 bases identical to TRBD1. DNA for the CDR3: TGTGCCAGCAGGGGACAGGGGGTTGAAAAACTGTTTTTT. Its translation is CASRGQGVEKLFF.